This entry features one T cell receptor beta chain sequence. Antigen specificity is unknown. RNA in amounts of about 0.5 to 1 ug was reverse transcribed with random hexamers. TCR beta CDR3 was amplified by immunoSEQ covering 54 Vbeta and 13 Jbeta. Each CDR3 protein gets one entry after TCRdb re-called the immunoSEQ multiplex PCR reads with MiXCR. The repertoire holds roughly 250,000 distinct CDR3 sequences, with 90% to 96% as singletons. The sample originates from a study of CD8 T cells in Susac syndrome. Study-level background: When their blood was taken, the Susac syndrome patients had either not yet had any therapy, were taking corticosteroids, or were taking intravenous immunoglobulin alone. Broader study findings: Clonal expansion was not seen in any Susac syndrome CD4+ T cell repertoire.

V was pared by 3 bases and J by 0 bases, with 9 bases between. The CDR3 is 14 residues long. Sequencing of TCR beta was carried out in blood CD8+ and CD4+ T cells. This sequence joins TRBV12-3 or TRBV12-4 and TRBJ2-7, with D unclear. Sequenced sample: CD4+ T cells from PBMCs. This TCR was sampled from a human donor with Susac syndrome. This CDR3 is CASSFYGISYEQYF. The CDR3 region has the DNA TGTGCCAGCAGTTTTTACGGAATCTCCTACGAGCAGTACTTC.